This passage covers 30 T cell receptor beta chains from one sample sequenced in a study of T cell responses to AZD1222 COVID-19 vaccine. The data were produced by immunoSEQ multiplex PCR, yet TCRdb's version contains in-frame clones alone and is incomplete. The table lists 140,000 to 150,000 clones, 82% of them singletons, with over 4% in the top ten. The sequences come from peripheral blood, collected on day 0 of MenACWY control vaccination. Every receptor here comes from an adult in good health.

The J gene is TRBJ1-3, the V gene TRBV29-1; 9 bases map to TRBD1. Germline CDR1 is SQVTM and CDR2 is ANQGSEA. The CDR3 is 14 residues long. Trimming at V came to 5 bases and at J to 4 bases, leaving 6 bases not matched to a gene. This CDR3 reads CSVSKGTGGNTIYF. The CDR3 DNA is TGCAGCGTTTCAAAAGGGACAGGGGGAAACACCATATATTTT.

The chain links TRBV2 to TRBJ2-1, with TRBD1 as a possible D gene (5 bases). The CDR3 has 15 amino acids. CDR1 SNHLY and CDR2 FYNNEI come from the germline V gene. With 3 bases removed from V and 8 bases from J, the gap between germline ends came to 17 bases. CDR3 sequence: CASSDWQRGSDEQFF. DNA of the CDR3: TGTGCCAGCAGTGACTGGCAAAGGGGTTCCGATGAGCAGTTCTTC.

The V call is TRBV5-1, the J call TRBJ2-6; D unresolved. The germline gives CDR1 SGHRS, CDR2 YFSETQ. The V gene lost 3 bases and the J gene lost 0 bases, with 7 bases spanning the gap. The CDR3 spans 15 residues. This chain's CDR3 is CASSSTLSGANVLTF. DNA for the CDR3: TGCGCCAGCAGCTCCACCCTCTCTGGGGCCAACGTCCTGACTTTC.

The V call is TRBV21-1, the J call TRBJ1-3; no DNA check was done on the table's D call, TRBD1. TRBV21-1 corresponds to a pseudogene. This CDR3 comprises 15 residues. CDR3 region: CASSKGGAGRNTIYF. The CDR3 DNA is TGTGCCAGCAGCAAAGGTGGGGCAGGGAGAAACACCATATATTTT.

The chain employs TRBV5-1 and TRBJ1-4, with 8 nucleotides matching TRBD1. With V trimmed by 4 bases and J by 0 bases, 5 bases remained unmatched. Germline V lookup: CDR1 SGHRS, CDR2 YFSETQ. The CDR3 consists of 16 residues. The DNA of the CDR3 is TGCGCCAGCAGCGGTGACAGGGGAGCAACTAATGAAAAACTGTTTTTT. Translating it yields CASSGDRGATNEKLFF.

The chain recombines TRBV28 with TRBJ1-6, with 8 bases matching TRBD1. This CDR3 region has 15 residues. The germline V gene encodes CDR1 MDHEN and CDR2 SYDVKM. V was clipped by 7 bases and J by 2 bases; unmatched bases: 4. The CDR3 region has the DNA TGTGCCAGCACCCCAGGGGGCCCCTATAATTCACCCCTCCACTTT. Translated, it gives CASTPGGPYNSPLHF.

This clone was recorded a few times. V gene TRBV28 combines with J gene TRBJ2-4; no clear D gene. Germline V gene sequence: CDR1 MDHEN, CDR2 SYDVKM. The CDR3 has 14 residues. V lost 7 bases to trimming and J lost 1 base, with 11 bases between them. The CDR3, as DNA: TGTGCCAGCAATCCAACCTTGGCCAAAAACATTCAGTACTTC. Protein: CASNPTLAKNIQYF.

This chain joins TRBV27 and TRBJ1-2; D is perhaps TRBD1 (6 bases). Germline V CDR1 and CDR2: MNHEY, SMNVEV (reference sequence). The CDR3 consists of 16 residues. The germline V and J ends were trimmed by 1 base and 1 base, with 13 bases remaining between them. The CDR3 DNA is TGTGCCAGCAGTTTATACGGACAGCGCTTTAACTATGGCTACACCTTC. Encoded protein: CASSLYGQRFNYGYTF.

This rearrangement joins TRBV18 to TRBJ2-3; D could derive from TRBD1 or TRBD2 (6 bases each). The CDR3 extends over 13 amino acids. Germline assignment: CDR1 KGHSH and CDR2 LQKENI. The germline V and J ends were trimmed by 3 bases and 4 bases, with 8 bases remaining between them. The chain's CDR3 is CASSPGGADTQYF. As DNA, the CDR3 is TGTGCCAGCTCACCGGGGGGCGCAGATACGCAGTATTTT.

The rearrangement uses TRBV25-1 and TRBJ2-2; TRBD2 is a possible D gene (5 bases). The V gene lost 3 bases and the J gene lost 1 base, with 9 bases spanning the gap. The CDR3 extends over 15 amino acids. Germline V gives CDR1 MGHDK, CDR2 SYGVNS. The CDR3 spells CASSEFRENTGELFF. Here the CDR3 DNA reads TGTGCCAGCAGTGAGTTCCGGGAGAACACCGGGGAGCTGTTTTTT.

The J gene is TRBJ2-5, the V gene TRBV2; possibly TRBD1 for D (5 bases). This CDR3 contains 13 residues. Germline CDR1 is SNHLY and CDR2 is FYNNEI. The germline V and J ends were trimmed by 4 bases and 5 bases, with 11 bases remaining between them. CDR3 nucleotide sequence: TGTGCCAGCAGTGGACAGCTCTTCGAGACCCAGTACTTC. It translates to CASSGQLFETQYF.

The chain carries TRBV10-2 and TRBJ2-7, with 10 bases that match TRBD1. V trimming: 2 bases; J trimming: 1 base; junction bases outside the gene matches: 2. Germline CDR1 reads WSHSY; CDR2 reads SAAADI. CDR3 size: 15 residues. The CDR3 reads CASSEGQGGSYEQYF. The CDR3 coding sequence is TGCGCCAGCAGTGAGGGACAGGGGGGATCCTACGAGCAGTACTTC.

The chain has TRBV12-3 or TRBV12-4 and TRBJ2-1, with 7 bases aligning to TRBD2. This CDR3 region has 13 residues. Here the CDR3 DNA reads TGTGCTACCGGGGGGAGCTCCTACAATGAGCAGTTCTTC. Protein product: CATGGSSYNEQFF.

V usage is TRBV10-2 and J usage is TRBJ1-4; TRBD1 agrees at 8 bases. CDR1 WSHSY and CDR2 SAAADI come from the germline V gene. V lost 6 bases and J lost 5; bases outside the gene matches: 5. The CDR3 loop spans 14 amino acids. The CDR3 here is CASRPGQANEKLFF. CDR3 bases: TGCGCCAGCAGGCCGGGACAGGCAAATGAAAAACTGTTTTTT.

The rearrangement links TRBV25-1 to TRBJ2-7; D ambiguous. The CDR3 is made up of 13 amino acids. In germline, CDR1 is MGHDK, CDR2 SYGVNS. Trimming shortened V by 6 bases and J by 3 bases, and 12 bases separated the two germline ends. CDR3: CASRGSFNYEQYV. For the CDR3, the DNA is TGTGCCAGCAGAGGCAGCTTTAACTACGAGCAGTACGTC.

The chain combines TRBV28 with TRBJ1-2; 7 nucleotides agree with TRBD1. The CDR3 spans 14 residues. V was clipped by 7 bases and J by 7 bases; unmatched bases: 12. The germline V gene encodes CDR1 MDHEN and CDR2 SYDVKM. The CDR3: CASIQGQVGVGYTF. The DNA for the CDR3 is TGTGCCAGCATCCAAGGACAGGTTGGGGTTGGCTACACCTTC.

The chain employs TRBV6-2 or TRBV6-3 and TRBJ2-7, with D unclear. This CDR3 is built from 13 residues. Trimming left V 5 bases short and J 2 bases short, with 10 bases between. Germline V CDR1 and CDR2: MNHEY, SVGEGT. In DNA, the CDR3 is TGTGCCAGCAGTCCACAGAGACCCTACGAGCAGTACGTC. Its translation: CASSPQRPYEQYV.

This chain connects TRBV5-1 to TRBJ2-2; 7 nucleotides line up with TRBD1. V gave up 2 bases and J gave up 5 bases; unmatched junction bases: 6. Germline V lookup: CDR1 SGHRS, CDR2 YFSETQ. The CDR3 is 15 residues long. CDR3: CASSFRQGSTGELFF. CDR3 nucleotides: TGCGCCAGCAGCTTTCGACAGGGAAGTACCGGGGAGCTGTTTTTT.

The chain joins TRBV5-8 to TRBJ1-5; D not resolved. V lost 4 bases and J lost 3, with 11 bases in between. Germline assignment: CDR1 SGHTS and CDR2 YDEGEE. The CDR3 extends over 14 amino acids. The CDR3 is CASSHAINNQPQHF. Written as DNA, the CDR3 is TGTGCCAGCAGCCACGCCATAAACAATCAGCCCCAGCATTTT.

This rearrangement joins TRBV5-1 to TRBJ2-5, with 8 bases identical to TRBD2. This CDR3 comprises 14 residues. In germline, CDR1 is SGHRS, CDR2 YFSETQ. The V and J ends lost 5 bases and 7 bases, in that order; junction bases with no gene match: 10. The CDR3 DNA is TGCGCCAGCAGACCGAACGGGGGGGCCGGGACCCAGTACTTC. This codes for CASRPNGGAGTQYF. The whole variable domain, remainder taken from reference TRBV5-1 and TRBJ2-5, is KAGVTQTPRYLIKTRGQQVTLSCSPISGHRSVSWYQQTPGQGLQFLFEYFSETQRNKGNFPGRFSGRQFSNSRSEMNVSTLELGDSALYLCASRPNGGAGTQYFGPGTRLLVL.

This clone came up once. The chain links TRBV7-2 to TRBJ1-1; 10 bases line up with TRBD1. Germline assignment: CDR1 SGHTA and CDR2 FQGNSA. The V segment lost 7 bases and the J segment 4 bases; nucleotides outside the gene matches: 3. The length of the CDR3 is 13 residues. CDR3 coding DNA: TGTGCCAGCACCAGGGACAGGGGCACTGAAGCTTTCTTT. It translates to CASTRDRGTEAFF.

In this sample, this clone turned up a few times. Other DNA sequences in this specimen translate into the identical CDR3. This chain joins TRBV29-1 and TRBJ2-5, with D unresolved. The CDR3 has 12 residues. Germline V gene sequence: CDR1 SQVTM, CDR2 ANQGSEA. Trimming took 2 bases from V and 2 from J, leaving 6 bases between them. In DNA form, the CDR3 reads TGCAGCGTTGAACCCCTACAAGAGACCCAGTACTTC. This gives the protein CSVEPLQETQYF.

The chain combines TRBV3-1 (or the pseudogene TRBV3-2) with TRBJ1-2; 7 bases map to TRBD1. V shed 3 bases and J 4 bases; nucleotides not matched to a gene: 11. Germline CDR1 LGHDT, CDR2 YNNKEL (reference sequence). The CDR3 spans 16 residues. The CDR3 here is CASSQIYQTGTYGYTF. The CDR3 DNA is TGTGCCAGCAGCCAGATTTATCAGACAGGGACCTATGGCTACACCTTC.

The V call is TRBV9, the J call TRBJ1-6; maybe TRBD1 (5 bases). This CDR3 comprises 14 residues. Germline V gene lookup returns CDR1 SGDLS and CDR2 YYNGEE. V lost 3 bases and J 6 bases, leaving 10 bases between the germline ends. The DNA for the CDR3 is TGTGCCAGCAGCGGGGACGGCCGTAATTCACCCCTCCACTTT. This encodes CASSGDGRNSPLHF.

This chain connects TRBV2 to TRBJ1-6, with D unresolved. The CDR3 runs to 12 residues. Germline CDR1 SNHLY, CDR2 FYNNEI. V was trimmed by 6 bases and J by 7 bases, leaving 7 bases between them. CDR3: CASRSENSPLHF. In nucleotides, the CDR3 is TGTGCCAGCAGGAGCGAAAATTCACCCCTCCACTTT. Based on the CDR3 plus reference TRBV2 and TRBJ1-6, the full variable domain is EPEVTQTPSHQVTQMGQEVILRCVPISNHLYFYWYRQILGQKVEFLVSFYNNEISEKSEIFDDQFSVERPDGSNFTLKIRSTKLEDSAMYFCASRSENSPLHFGNGTRLTVT.

The genes are TRBV5-1 and TRBJ1-1, with TRBD1 matching 7 bases. Per the germline V gene, CDR1 is SGHRS and CDR2 is YFSETQ. The V segment lost 3 bases and the J segment 5 bases; nucleotides outside the gene matches: 7. This CDR3 region has 14 residues. The CDR3 is CASSWGTEGTEAFF. The CDR3 nucleotides read TGCGCCAGCAGCTGGGGGACAGAGGGGACTGAAGCTTTCTTT.

CDR3 in DNA: TGTGCCAGCAGCTCGGGGGTCGGGGAGCTGTTTTTT. The encoded protein is CASSSGVGELFF. The V call is TRBV7-9, the J call TRBJ2-2; a possible D gene is TRBD2 (6 bases). V shed 4 bases and J shed 7 bases, with 7 bases lying between them. This CDR3 is built from 12 residues. CDR1 is SEHNR and CDR2 is FQNEAQ in the germline V gene (reference sequence).

The chain employs TRBV28 and TRBJ1-1, with D hard to call. CDR1 is MDHEN and CDR2 is SYDVKM in the germline V gene. CDR3 length: 14 residues. Trimming took off 2 bases at V and 2 bases at J, with 9 bases between the two ends. The CDR3 nucleotides read TGTGCCAGCAGTTTAGCGAAGGTCAACACTGAAGCTTTCTTT. Translating gives CASSLAKVNTEAFF.

The CDR3: CASRPQTGGGYGYTF. DNA for the CDR3: TGTGCCAGCAGACCCCAGACAGGGGGTGGCTATGGCTACACCTTC. This chain uses TRBV28 with TRBJ1-2, with 9 bases aligning to TRBD1. CDR1 MDHEN and CDR2 SYDVKM come from the germline V gene. V trimming: 6 bases; J trimming: 4 bases; junction bases outside the gene matches: 9. The length of the CDR3 is 15 residues.

J is TRBJ1-2 and V is TRBV5-1, with 8 positions matching TRBD1. Germline trimming cut 4 bases from V and 2 bases from J; bases unmatched to any gene: 7. This CDR3 has 15 amino acids. Germline loops: CDR1 SGHRS, CDR2 YFSETQ. CDR3 in DNA: TGCGCCAGCAGCAGATCCGGACAGGGAAACTATGGCTACACCTTC. Translated: CASSRSGQGNYGYTF.